This T cell receptor (beta chain) was identified during a study of blood T cell repertoires in COVID-19. Study at large: Samples taken during acute and convalescent COVID-19 were collected in the United States, Italy and Spain.

Methods used by the authors: From reference gene primer amplification, estimates of nucleated cell counts were derived. The table came from immunoSEQ multiplex PCR; TCRdb's copy has only in-frame clones and leaves some out. The DNA gave D and trimming, while V, J and clone size come from that table. The table lists 300,000 to 350,000 clones, about nine tenths of them singletons. Between the trimmed V and J ends, which lost 4 bases and 3 bases, there was a span of 13 bases. The CDR3 spans 14 residues. Per the germline V gene, CDR1 is SNHLY and CDR2 is FYNNEI. Patients at the Seattle site were enrolled during active infection and followed longitudinally.

The sequenced sample consisted of peripheral blood. The TCR comes from a woman aged 60 to 75 with COVID-19, enrolled during active disease. The chain combines TRBV2 with TRBJ2-7; D unresolved. CDR3 protein: CASSVGLTRYEQYF. As DNA, the CDR3 is TGTGCCAGCAGTGTGGGTTTGACTCGCTACGAGCAGTACTTC.